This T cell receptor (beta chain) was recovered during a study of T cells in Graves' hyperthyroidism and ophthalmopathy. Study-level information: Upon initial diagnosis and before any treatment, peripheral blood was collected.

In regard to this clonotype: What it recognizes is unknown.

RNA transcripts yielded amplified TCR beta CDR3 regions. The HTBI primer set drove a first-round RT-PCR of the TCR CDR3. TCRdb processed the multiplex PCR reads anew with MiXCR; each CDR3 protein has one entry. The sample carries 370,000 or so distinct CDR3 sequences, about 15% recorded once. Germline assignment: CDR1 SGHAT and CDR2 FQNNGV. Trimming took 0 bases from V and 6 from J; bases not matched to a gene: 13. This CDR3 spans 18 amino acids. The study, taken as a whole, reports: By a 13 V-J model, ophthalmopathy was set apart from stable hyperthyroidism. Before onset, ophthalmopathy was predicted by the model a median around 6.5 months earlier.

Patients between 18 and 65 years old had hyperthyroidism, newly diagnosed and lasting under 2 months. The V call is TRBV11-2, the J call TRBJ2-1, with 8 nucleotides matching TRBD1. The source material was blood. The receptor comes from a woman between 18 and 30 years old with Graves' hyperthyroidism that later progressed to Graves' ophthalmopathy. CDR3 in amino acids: CASSLDLLAGGTANEQFF. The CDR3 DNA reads TGTGCCAGCAGCTTAGATCTCCTCGCAGGGGGCACGGCCAATGAGCAGTTCTTC. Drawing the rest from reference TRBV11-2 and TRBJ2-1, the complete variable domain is EAGVAQSPRYKIIEKRQSVAFWCNPISGHATLYWYQQILGQGPKLLIQFQNNGVVDDSQLPKDRFSAERLKGVDSTLKIQPAKLEDSAVYLCASSLDLLAGGTANEQFFGPGTRLTVL.